This is a list of T cell receptor beta chains from one sample in a study of blood T cell repertoires in COVID-19. The data were produced by immunoSEQ multiplex PCR, yet TCRdb's version contains in-frame clones alone and is incomplete. The sample carries approximately 250,000 clones, approximately 88% recorded once. Sample: PBMCs or T cells enriched from blood (not recorded which). These receptors originate from a woman aged 40 to 50 with acute COVID-19. The CDR3 runs from the conserved cysteine through the conserved F or W. The D gene is left open where the match is weak. Part of the rows lack a size; the others show once, few, many or a class for expanded clones.

abundance	v_gene	j_gene	d_gene	CDR3aa	CDR3nt
.	TRBV28	TRBJ1-5	.	CASSDKGTPGQPQHF	TGTGCCAGCAGTGATAAAGGGACTCCGGGTCAGCCCCAGCATTTT
.	TRBV29-1	TRBJ1-1	TRBD1	CSVYRPGQLEAFF	TGCAGCGTTTACCGACCGGGACAGCTTGAAGCTTTCTTT
.	TRBV7-9	TRBJ2-3	.	CASSSDRGTDTQYF	TGTGCCAGCAGTTCGGACCGGGGGACAGATACGCAGTATTTT
.	TRBV7-2	TRBJ2-7	TRBD1	CASTGTGGYEQYF	TGTGCCTCGACCGGGACAGGGGGCTACGAGCAGTACTTC
.	TRBV6-2/TRBV6-3	TRBJ2-5	.	CASSFGIASYF	TGTGCCAGCAGTTTCGGGATAGCCTCGTACTTC
.	TRBV3-1/TRBV3-2	TRBJ2-7	.	CASRNSGSYEQYF	TGTGCCAGCCGGAATAGCGGCTCCTACGAGCAGTACTTC
few	TRBV7-2	TRBJ2-7	.	CASSLASGLLYEQYF	TGTGCCAGCAGCTTAGCTTCCGGTCTTCTCTACGAGCAGTACTTC
.	TRBV2	TRBJ1-5	.	CASADRYSNQPQHF	TGTGCCAGCGCCGACAGGTATAGCAATCAGCCCCAGCATTTT
.	TRBV7-2	TRBJ2-3	TRBD2	CASSFSGEDTQYF	TGTGCCAGCAGCTTTAGCGGGGAAGATACGCAGTATTTT
few	TRBV21-1	TRBJ1-2	.	CASSNLSEAYGYTF	TGTGCCAGCAGCAATCTGTCTGAGGCCTATGGCTACACCTTC
.	TRBV6-5	TRBJ1-5	TRBD1	CASRGQTSNQPQHF	TGTGCCAGCAGGGGACAGACCAGCAATCAGCCCCAGCATTTT